What follows are 30 T cell receptor beta chains derived from one specimen sequenced in a study of PD-1 blockade in classical Hodgkin lymphoma. Libraries were prepared by immunoSEQ multiplex PCR; TCRdb keeps only in-frame clonotypes and omits some of them. The table has approximately 60,000 clones, about 87% seen once. Brentuximab vedotin exposure varied, and every patient relapsed after autologous stem cell transplantation. This specimen consisted of peripheral blood mononuclear cells (PBMCs), obtained at baseline. The receptors here all came from a human donor with classical Hodgkin lymphoma.

This clone was counted once. The rearrangement links TRBV10-3 to TRBJ2-3, with no clear D. This CDR3 is built from 12 residues. Deletions cut 0 bases from V and 4 bases from J, with 2 bases between. The germline gives CDR1 ENHRY, CDR2 SYGVKD. The CDR3 region is CAISESADTQYF. The DNA for the CDR3 is TGTGCCATCAGTGAGTCAGCAGATACGCAGTATTTT.

The chain employs TRBV5-4 and TRBJ1-1; TRBD1 matches 9 bases. The CDR3 spans 18 residues. V gave up 3 bases and J gave up 1 base; unmatched junction bases: 13. Germline CDR1 and CDR2: SGHNT and YYREEE (reference sequence). CDR3 region: CASSSPGQGEKTNTEAFF. The CDR3 nucleotides read TGTGCCAGCAGCTCACCGGGACAGGGCGAGAAGACGAACACTGAAGCTTTCTTT.

The J gene is TRBJ2-4, the V gene TRBV7-9, with D tentatively TRBD1 (6 bases). Germline loops: CDR1 SEHNR, CDR2 FQNEAQ (reference sequence). V lost 1 base, J lost 0 bases, and 19 bases lay in between. This CDR3 spans 19 amino acids. CDR3 DNA sequence: TGTGCCAGCAGCTTAGACCGATGGGACATTCCTTTAGCCAAAAACATTCAGTACTTC. Amino acid sequence: CASSLDRWDIPLAKNIQYF.

The chain carries TRBV5-5 and TRBJ1-1, with D unclear. V was shortened by 3 bases and J by 3 bases, with 12 bases between the two germline ends. Germline loops: CDR1 SGHKS, CDR2 YYEKEE (reference sequence). This CDR3 has 14 residues. CDR3 coding DNA: TGTGCCAGCAGCTGGGCCAGTCGGGACACTGAAGCTTTCTTT. Amino acid sequence: CASSWASRDTEAFF.

This clone has only one observation. This chain links TRBV6-1 with TRBJ2-3, with 13 bases identical to TRBD2. CDR3 length equals 17 residues. Germline CDR1 MNHNS, CDR2 SASEGT. The V gene end was trimmed by 4 bases and the J gene end by 2 bases; junction bases not matched to a gene: 6. In nucleotides, the CDR3 is TGTGCCAGCAGTGTTGAGACTAGCGGGGGGTTCACAGATACGCAGTATTTT. As protein: CASSVETSGGFTDTQYF.

This sequence joins TRBV15 and TRBJ1-2, with D unclear. Germline CDR1 is LNHNV and CDR2 is YYDKDF (reference sequence). The germline V and J ends were trimmed by 5 bases and 6 bases, with 7 bases remaining between them. CDR3 size: 11 residues. Here the CDR3 reads CATSVQDGYTF. The CDR3 nucleotides read TGTGCCACCAGCGTGCAGGATGGCTACACCTTC. The full variable domain, its missing parts supplied by reference TRBV15 and TRBJ1-2, is DAMVIQNPRYQVTQFGKPVTLSCSQTLNHNVMYWYQQKSSQAPKLLFHYYDKDFNNEADTPDNFQSRRPNTSFCFLDIRSPGLGDTAMYLCATSVQDGYTFGSGTRLTVV.

V gene TRBV7-6 combines with J gene TRBJ2-1, with D possibly matching TRBD1 (5 bases). This CDR3 contains 16 residues. V lost 6 bases and J 5 bases, leaving 20 bases between the germline ends. Looked up from germline, CDR1 is SGHVS and CDR2 is FNYEAQ. In DNA, the CDR3 is TGTGCCAGCAGTCCTTTCGGAAGGGGCAACCACAATGAGCAGTTCTTC. Translating it yields CASSPFGRGNHNEQFF. The full variable domain, with the rest looked up from reference TRBV7-6 and TRBJ2-1, is GAGVSQSPRYKVTKRGQDVALRCDPISGHVSLYWYRQALGQGPEFLTYFNYEAQQDKSGLPNDRFSAERPEGSISTLTIQRTEQRDSAMYRCASSPFGRGNHNEQFFGPGTRLTVL.

The chain uses TRBV6-6 and TRBJ1-4, with no clear D. The germline V gene encodes CDR1 MNHNY and CDR2 SVGAGI (reference sequence). The V gene lost 2 bases and the J gene lost 0 bases, with 10 bases spanning the gap. The CDR3 consists of 16 residues. Here the CDR3 DNA reads TGTGCCAGCAGTTACGGAGGTAGTGCAACTAATGAAAAACTGTTTTTT. Its translation is CASSYGGSATNEKLFF.

This rearrangement joins TRBV6-5 to TRBJ2-1; no firm D call. Per the germline V gene, CDR1 is MNHEY and CDR2 is SVGAGI. V was shortened by 2 bases and J by 10 bases, with 15 bases between the two germline ends. This CDR3 comprises 14 residues. The CDR3, as DNA: TGTGCCAGCAGTTACCTCCCCCGTCTTGGCGAGCAGTTCTTC. Protein sequence: CASSYLPRLGEQFF.

This CDR3 is CASSVGVGGQPQHF. For the CDR3, the DNA is TGTGCCAGTAGTGTAGGGGTCGGCGGGCAGCCCCAGCATTTT. This chain joins TRBV19 and TRBJ1-5, with D possibly matching TRBD1 (5 bases). V gave up 5 bases and J gave up 7 bases, with 15 bases separating them. The CDR3 consists of 14 residues. Germline CDR1 reads LNHDA; CDR2 reads SQIVND (reference sequence).

This clone was picked up one time. The chain has TRBV5-4 and TRBJ1-6; 7 bases match TRBD1. CDR1 is SGHNT, CDR2 YYREEE, per germline (reference sequence). The V segment lost 2 bases and the J segment 8 bases; nucleotides outside the gene matches: 4. This CDR3 is 14 amino acids long. This CDR3 is CASSFRDSDSPLHF. The CDR3 DNA follows: TGTGCCAGCAGCTTCCGGGACAGCGATTCACCCCTCCACTTT.

The J gene is TRBJ1-3, the V gene TRBV5-4, with D possibly being TRBD1 (5 bases). V lost 0 bases, J lost 1 base, and 11 bases lay in between. This CDR3 contains 16 residues. Germline V gives CDR1 SGHNT, CDR2 YYREEE (reference sequence). Here the CDR3 reads CASSLAGTESGNTIYF. The CDR3, as DNA: TGTGCCAGCAGCTTGGCAGGGACGGAATCTGGAAACACCATATATTTT.

The chain employs TRBV11-3 and TRBJ1-1; D may be TRBD1 (6 bases). This CDR3 is 13 amino acids long. The V and J ends lost 2 bases and 5 bases respectively, with 9 bases between them. Germline V gene lookup returns CDR1 SGHNT and CDR2 YENEEA. CDR3 region: CASSLTGRTEAFF. CDR3 coding DNA: TGTGCCAGCAGCTTAACAGGGAGAACTGAAGCTTTCTTT. The variable domain in full, with the rest retrieved from reference TRBV11-3 and TRBJ1-1, is EAGVVQSPRYKIIEKKQPVAFWCNPISGHNTLYWYLQNLGQGPELLIRYENEEAVDDSQLPKDRFSAERLKGVDSTLKIQPAELGDSAVYLCASSLTGRTEAFFGQGTRLTVV.

The chain joins TRBV5-6 to TRBJ2-3; TRBD1 matches 7 bases. Unmatched junction bases numbered 5, after V lost 4 bases and J lost 0 bases. The CDR3 has 15 amino acids. Germline CDR1 reads SGHDT; CDR2 reads YYEEEE. The CDR3 loop reads CASSASGGSTDTQYF. DNA for the CDR3: TGTGCCAGCAGCGCCTCAGGGGGAAGCACAGATACGCAGTATTTT.

DNA for the CDR3: TGTGCCAGCAGCCAAGAAGTGCTAGCGAACACAGATACGCAGTATTTT. This encodes CASSQEVLANTDTQYF. This chain uses TRBV4-2 with TRBJ2-3; D perhaps matches TRBD2 (6 bases). V lost 0 bases, J lost 2 bases, and 12 bases lay in between. The CDR3 loop spans 16 amino acids. Germline loops: CDR1 LGHNA, CDR2 YNFKEQ.

This chain uses TRBV10-3 with TRBJ1-4, with a weak D call TRBD1 (5 bases). Trimming pared 8 bases from V and 5 bases from J, leaving 9 bases between. CDR3 length: 12 residues. Germline CDR1 reads ENHRY; CDR2 reads SYGVKD. This chain's CDR3 is CAIAGLNEKLFF. CDR3 DNA: TGTGCCATCGCAGGGCTGAATGAAAAACTGTTTTTT.

The chain has TRBV5-6 and TRBJ2-7, with D unclear. V lost 0 bases to trimming and J lost 0 bases, with 7 bases between them. This CDR3 has 14 amino acids. Per the germline V gene, CDR1 is SGHDT and CDR2 is YYEEEE. CDR3 protein: CASSLGGSSYEQYF. DNA for the CDR3: TGTGCCAGCAGCTTGGGGGGATCCTCCTACGAGCAGTACTTC.

The V and J genes are TRBV6-6 and TRBJ2-3, with a tentative D call TRBD1 (6 bases). V was clipped by 4 bases and J by 2 bases, with 13 bases between them. CDR3 length: 15 residues. Germline V gives CDR1 MNHNY, CDR2 SVGAGI (reference sequence). CDR3 bases: TGTGCCAGCAGTTCATGGACAGACGACACAGATACGCAGTATTTT. Encoded protein: CASSSWTDDTDTQYF.

The rearrangement uses TRBV6-6 and TRBJ2-1; TRBD1 might be the D (5 bases). The V end was cut by 2 bases, the J end by 4 bases, with 12 bases between. The CDR3 has 15 amino acids. Germline lookup yields CDR1 MNHNY and CDR2 SVGAGI (reference sequence). CDR3 in amino acids: CASSYAPTVYNEQFF. The CDR3 DNA is TGTGCCAGCAGTTACGCCCCGACAGTTTACAATGAGCAGTTCTTC.

The chain recombines TRBV10-3 with TRBJ2-3, with 11 bases fitting TRBD1. Trimming at V came to 6 bases and at J to 6 bases, leaving 5 bases not matched to a gene. This CDR3 comprises 14 residues. The germline V gene has CDR1 ENHRY and CDR2 SYGVKD. The CDR3 sequence is CAISGTGGGDTQYF. As DNA, the CDR3 is TGTGCCATCAGCGGGACAGGGGGTGGTGATACGCAGTATTTT.

This CDR3 is CASSDRQHWPDTQYF. CDR3 sequence (DNA): TGTGCCAGCAGCGACCGGCAGCACTGGCCAGATACGCAGTATTTT. The chain uses TRBV7-6 and TRBJ2-3; D is ambiguous. The CDR3 contains 15 residues. Germline CDR1 SGHVS, CDR2 FNYEAQ. V was shortened by 5 bases and J by 4 bases, with 16 bases between the two germline ends.

The chain employs TRBV30 and TRBJ1-1; 7 bases map to TRBD1. V trimming: 5 bases; J trimming: 9 bases; junction bases outside the gene matches: 3. The germline CDR1 and CDR2 sequences are GTSNPN and SVGIG (reference sequence). The CDR3 contains 10 residues. For the CDR3, the DNA is TGTGCCTGGGAGGGGGCGCAAGCTTTCTTT. Translation: CAWEGAQAFF.

In nucleotides, the CDR3 is TGTGCCAGCAGCCAAGGAGAGGCAGGCACCTACGAGCAGTACTTC. Amino acid sequence: CASSQGEAGTYEQYF. The chain links TRBV4-2 to TRBJ2-7; unclear D gene. The ends were cut back, 1 base at V and 2 bases at J, with 12 bases in the middle. The germline CDR1 and CDR2 sequences are LGHNA and YNFKEQ. CDR3 length: 15 amino acids.

CDR3 residues: CASRRYEDQPQHF. The DNA of the CDR3 is TGTGCCAGCAGGCGGTATGAGGACCAGCCCCAGCATTTT. The chain carries TRBV5-8 and TRBJ1-5; D uncertain. CDR1 and CDR2 from the germline V gene are SGHTS and YDEGEE. The CDR3 is 13 residues long. Deletions cut 5 bases from V and 7 bases from J, with 13 bases between. The full variable domain, rest sourced from reference TRBV5-8 and TRBJ1-5, is EAGVTQSPTHLIKTRGQQATLRCSPISGHTSVYWYQQALGLGLQFLLWYDEGEERNRGNFPPRFSGRQFPNYSSELNVNALELEDSALYLCASRRYEDQPQHFGDGTRLSIL.

The chain employs TRBV10-2 and TRBJ1-1; D uncertain. V was cut by 8 bases and J by 8 bases, with 6 bases left in between. CDR1 and CDR2 from the germline V gene are WSHSY and SAAADI. CDR3 length: 9 residues. The CDR3 loop reads CASGLEAFF. CDR3 DNA sequence: TGCGCCAGCGGCCTCGAAGCTTTCTTT.

This clone showed up just a few times. J is TRBJ2-3 and V is TRBV27; weak D call: TRBD1 (5 bases). The CDR3 runs 17 residues. Trimming pared 4 bases from V and 0 bases from J, leaving 17 bases between. Germline V gene data show CDR1 as MNHEY and CDR2 as SMNVEV (reference sequence). In nucleotides, the CDR3 is TGTGCCAGCAGTTACAAACCTTACAGGAGTAGCACAGATACGCAGTATTTT. Encoded protein: CASSYKPYRSSTDTQYF.

This sequence joins TRBV5-4 and TRBJ2-1, with 10 nucleotides matching TRBD2. CDR3 length: 19 amino acids. Unmatched junction bases numbered 20, after V lost 4 bases and J lost 7 bases. The germline gives CDR1 SGHNT, CDR2 YYREEE (reference sequence). The CDR3 sequence: CASSVPTQFLAGVGNEQFF. The CDR3, as DNA: TGTGCCAGCAGCGTGCCCACCCAATTCCTAGCGGGGGTTGGAAATGAGCAGTTCTTC.

The chain uses TRBV14 and TRBJ2-7; the D gene is possibly TRBD1 (6 bases). This CDR3 is built from 12 residues. Germline V lookup: CDR1 SGHDN, CDR2 FVKESK. V lost 4 bases, J lost 6 bases, and 10 bases lay in between. Here the CDR3 reads CASSPTGLEQYF. In nucleotides, the CDR3 is TGTGCCAGCAGCCCGACAGGTCTCGAGCAGTACTTC.

The V call is TRBV11-3, the J call TRBJ1-1; D uncertain. The CDR3 consists of 13 residues. In germline, CDR1 is SGHNT, CDR2 YENEEA. Trimming took 3 bases from V and 0 from J, leaving 5 bases between them. The CDR3 loop is CASSFGLNTEAFF. The CDR3 nucleotides are TGTGCCAGCAGCTTTGGTCTGAACACTGAAGCTTTCTTT.

V usage is TRBV5-8 and J usage is TRBJ1-5; D uncertain. Per the germline V gene, CDR1 is SGHTS and CDR2 is YDEGEE. The CDR3 is made up of 14 amino acids. The V gene lost 1 base and the J gene lost 2 bases, with 7 bases spanning the gap. For the CDR3, the DNA is TGTGCCAGCAGCTTGTGGCAGGGCAATCAGCCCCAGCATTTT. Protein product: CASSLWQGNQPQHF.